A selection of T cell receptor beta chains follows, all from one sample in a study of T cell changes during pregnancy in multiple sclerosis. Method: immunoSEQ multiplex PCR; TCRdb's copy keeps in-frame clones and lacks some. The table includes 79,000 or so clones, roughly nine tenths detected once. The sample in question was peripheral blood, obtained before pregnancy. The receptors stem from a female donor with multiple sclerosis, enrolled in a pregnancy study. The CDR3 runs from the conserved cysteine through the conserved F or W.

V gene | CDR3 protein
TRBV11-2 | CASSYGLATLEETQYF
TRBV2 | CASRSLRQGRNYGYTF
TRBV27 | CASSFTSGREQFF
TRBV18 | CASSPQIGGLNTEAFF
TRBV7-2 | CASSLVDRVYEQYF
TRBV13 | CASSWDPTGAGYSYNEQFF
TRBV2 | CASSEEGASNQPQHF
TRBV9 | CASSVAGTTPDTQYF
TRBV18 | CASSPLGEDYGYTF
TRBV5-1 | CASSPSTWHEQFF
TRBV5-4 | CASSSASHGRGRDYEQYF
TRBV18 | CASSLLSGSYEQYF
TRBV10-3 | CAISESPGNTIYF
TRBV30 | CAWRDRGFTEAFF
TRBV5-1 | CASSLGGVGREVAEAFF
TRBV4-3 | CASSPDQTSEGTDTQYF